This TCR beta chain was retrieved from a study of cytomegalovirus exposure and HLA in healthy donors. PCR primers comprised 60 Vbeta and 13 Jbeta primers. The repertoire was sequenced with immunoSEQ multiplex PCR; TCRdb's copy has only in-frame clones and lacks some. The sample consists of just over 150,000 clones, 65% to 90% of them appearing once. The V gene end was trimmed by 4 bases and the J gene end by 2 bases; junction bases not matched to a gene: 9. The CDR3 is 16 residues long. CDR1 is SGDLS, CDR2 YYNGEE, per germline. V is TRBV9 and J is TRBJ2-1; 7 bases align to TRBD2. The specimen was PBMCs. The clonotype originates from a woman between 50 and 59 years old in good health and CMV-seropositive. In nucleotides, the CDR3 is TGTGCCAGCAGCCCCATCGGAGCGGGGACCTACAATGAGCAGTTCTTC. Encoded protein: CASSPIGAGTYNEQFF.